This T cell receptor beta chain was captured in a study of CXCR3-negative and CXCR3-positive naive CD8 T cells. The study, taken as a whole, reports: Naive CXCR3-positive cells had TRB CDR3s more hydrophobic than those of CXCR3-negative naive cells. Researchers reported similar TRBV-TRBJ usage in naive CXCR3-negative and CXCR3-positive cells, though memory differed. The naive subsets expressed comparable surface CD5, and the authors inferred TCR strength from TRB CDR3 properties.

Researchers prepared the TRB cDNA libraries using 5' RACE with UMI labels. TCRdb derives one entry per CDR3 protein from the 5' RACE reads, leaving out DNA. The sample yields about 89,000 distinct CDR3 sequences, of which the top ten take up around 0.58%. The CDR3 totals 16 residues. CDR1 is MDHEN, CDR2 SYDVKM, per germline. On this clonotype itself: Its matching antigen is unknown.

Naivety in CD8+ T cells corresponded to a CD45RO-CCR7+CD27+CD95- phenotype. The specimen sequenced was naive CXCR3+ CD8+ T cells from blood. The subset is: CD45RO-CCR7+CD27+CD95- naive CD8+ T cells expressing CXCR3 (TNR3+). This sequence joins TRBV28 and TRBJ2-1; as DNA is missing, the TRBD1 call by TCRdb cannot be tested. The TCR comes from a human donor in good health. Some clones in this sample may be carry-over from other donors' samples. Here the CDR3 reads CASSFNRDRPYNEQFF. Supplemented by reference TRBV28 and TRBJ2-1, the full variable domain reads DVKVTQSSRYLVKRTGEKVFLECVQDMDHENMFWYRQDPGLGLRLIYFSYDVKMKEKGDIPEGYSVSREKKERFSLILESASTNQTSMYLCASSFNRDRPYNEQFFGPGTRLTVL.